This T cell receptor (beta chain) appears in the sequencing data of a study of T cells after yellow fever vaccination. General study findings and limits: Post-booster reappearance was seen for most primary-vaccination clones (nearly 97% CD4, around 88% CD8). Abundant bulk-population clonotypes could contaminate the FACS-sorted repertoires.

Researchers made TCR cDNA using 5'RACE template switching, and this step added a universal primer site and UMIs. TCRdb recomputed calls from the 5' RACE reads with MiXCR, one row per CDR3 protein. Of roughly 120,000 distinct CDR3 sequences in the sample, roughly 6.7% were seen once. The V and J ends lost 2 bases and 0 bases respectively, with 10 bases between them. Germline CDR1 SEHNR, CDR2 FQNEAQ (reference sequence). The CDR3 length is 16 residues. This clonotype has just a few counts. Its antigen is still unknown. The clonotype comes from a man between 18 and 29 years old who received the YFV17D yellow fever vaccine. The sample in question was CD4+ T cells sorted from PBMCs, obtained 10 days after the first yellow fever vaccination. The chain employs TRBV7-9 and TRBJ2-2; D gene ambiguous. The CDR3 sequence is CASSLLHSANTGELFF. The CDR3 coding sequence is TGTGCCAGCAGCTTATTACATTCCGCGAACACCGGGGAGCTGTTTTTT.